The clone carrying this T cell receptor beta chain was detected once. Sequencing used immunoSEQ multiplex PCR; TCRdb keeps in-frame clones, though not all of them. The sample lists over 100,000 clones, 90% occurring once. The sample comes from a study of control samples from healthy donors and cancer patients. Deletions cut 0 bases from V and 8 bases from J, with 19 bases between. Germline V gives CDR1 GTSNPN, CDR2 SVGIG (reference sequence). This CDR3 region has 15 residues. Sequencing was carried out using blood. This receptor was identified in a man aged 40-49 years in good health. The chain links TRBV30 to TRBJ1-1; D is unclear. For the CDR3, the DNA is TGTGCCTGGAGTGTATTGGGTCTGGGCAGCGGGGAAGCTTTCTTT. Its translation: CAWSVLGLGSGEAFF.